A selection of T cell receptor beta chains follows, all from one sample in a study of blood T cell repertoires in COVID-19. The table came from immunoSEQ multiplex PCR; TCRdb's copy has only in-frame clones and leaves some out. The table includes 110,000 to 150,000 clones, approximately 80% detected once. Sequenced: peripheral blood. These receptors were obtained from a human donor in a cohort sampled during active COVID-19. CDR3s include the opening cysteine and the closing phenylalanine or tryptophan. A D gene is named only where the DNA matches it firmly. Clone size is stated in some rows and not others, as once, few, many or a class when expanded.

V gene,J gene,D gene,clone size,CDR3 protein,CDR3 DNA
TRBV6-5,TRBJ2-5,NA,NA,CASSNGGGGAETQYF,TGTGCCAGCAGTAATGGGGGAGGGGGGGCAGAGACCCAGTACTTC
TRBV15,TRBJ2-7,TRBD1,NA,CATSRDRVGEQYF,TGTGCCACCAGCAGGGACAGGGTGGGCGAGCAGTACTTC
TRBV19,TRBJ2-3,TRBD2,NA,CASSINGRATASTDTQYF,TGTGCCAGTAGTATCAACGGGAGGGCCACAGCTAGCACAGATACGCAGTATTTT
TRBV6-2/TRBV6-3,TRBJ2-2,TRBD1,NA,CASSSGQGGSYTGELFF,TGTGCCAGCAGTTCTGGACAGGGGGGAAGTTACACCGGGGAGCTGTTTTTT
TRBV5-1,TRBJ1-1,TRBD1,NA,CASSKDRAASTEAFF,TGCGCCAGCAGCAAGGACAGGGCGGCAAGTACTGAAGCTTTCTTT
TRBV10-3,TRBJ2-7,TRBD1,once,CAIGTGGSSYEQYF,TGTGCCATCGGGACAGGGGGCAGCTCCTACGAGCAGTACTTC
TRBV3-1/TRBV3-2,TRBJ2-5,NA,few,CASSQDSGERSQYF,TGTGCCAGCAGCCAAGATAGTGGGGAGAGAAGTCAGTACTTC
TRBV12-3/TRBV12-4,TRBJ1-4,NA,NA,CASKQGTNEKLFF,TGTGCCAGCAAACAGGGTACTAATGAAAAACTGTTTTTT
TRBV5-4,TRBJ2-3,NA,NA,CASSSGRAADTQYF,TGTGCCAGCAGCTCGGGAAGAGCGGCAGATACGCAGTATTTT
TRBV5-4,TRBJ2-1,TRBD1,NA,CASSQQGNEQFF,TGTGCCAGCAGCCAACAGGGGAATGAGCAGTTCTTC
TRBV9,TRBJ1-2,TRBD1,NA,CASSVGRGLRYGYTF,TGTGCCAGCAGCGTAGGCAGGGGGCTAAGGTATGGCTACACCTTC
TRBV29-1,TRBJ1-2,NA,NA,CSVEVQGLLGGYTF,TGCAGCGTTGAAGTCCAGGGGCTACTAGGCGGCTACACCTTC
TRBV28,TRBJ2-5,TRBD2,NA,CASSYPAGGRRETQYF,TGTGCCAGCAGTTATCCAGCGGGAGGTAGGCGGGAGACCCAGTACTTC
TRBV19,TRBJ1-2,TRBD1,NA,CASSISRGYGYTF,TGTGCCAGTAGTATATCCAGGGGGTATGGCTACACCTTC
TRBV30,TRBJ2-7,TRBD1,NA,CAWSNRDRRGEQYF,TGTGCCTGGAGTAACCGGGACAGGAGAGGGGAGCAGTACTTC
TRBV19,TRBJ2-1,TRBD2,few,CASSIGGGLAGSQQFF,TGTGCCAGTAGTATAGGGGGGGGACTAGCGGGGTCCCAGCAGTTCTTC